The 24 T cell receptor beta chains below were found in one sample sequenced in a study of blood T cell repertoires in COVID-19. Produced via immunoSEQ multiplex PCR; TCRdb's table is partial and in-frame only. The sample has about 88,000 clones, nearly 90% seen once. Sequenced: peripheral blood. Receptors originate from an elderly woman with active COVID-19.

This clone has just one count. The chain has TRBV3-1 (or the pseudogene TRBV3-2) and TRBJ2-5; the D gene is possibly TRBD2 (5 bases). Trimming left V 4 bases short and J 3 bases short, with 9 bases between. CDR3 size: 13 residues. Germline V gene sequence: CDR1 LGHDT, CDR2 YNNKEL (reference sequence). DNA of the CDR3: TGTGCCAGCAGCCCTCTCGGGGAAGAGACCCAGTACTTC. It is translated as CASSPLGEETQYF.

This clone was counted once. This chain uses TRBV19 with TRBJ1-1, with 10 bases fitting TRBD1. Trimming took 3 bases from V and 3 from J; bases not matched to a gene: 4. The CDR3 sequence is 15 residues long. CDR1 LNHDA and CDR2 SQIVND come from the germline V gene (reference sequence). The CDR3 DNA reads TGTGCCAGTAGTATTGCGGGGACAGGGGACACTGAAGCTTTCTTT. Amino acid sequence: CASSIAGTGDTEAFF.

The J gene is TRBJ2-2, the V gene TRBV5-1; a weak D match, TRBD1 (6 bases). CDR1 and CDR2 (germline): SGHRS, YFSETQ. This CDR3 contains 15 residues. The V end was cut by 1 base, the J end by 7 bases, with 14 bases between. For the CDR3, the DNA is TGCGCCAGCAGCTTGATACAGGGAAGAAGCGGGGAGCTGTTTTTT. It codes for CASSLIQGRSGELFF.

The chain links TRBV14 to TRBJ2-2; 8 bases match TRBD2. This CDR3 spans 15 amino acids. Germline V gene data show CDR1 as SGHDN and CDR2 as FVKESK. The J segment lost 6 bases and the V segment lost 5 bases, leaving 8 bases of the junction unmatched. CDR3 sequence: CASSISGSIAGELFF. The CDR3 nucleotides read TGTGCCAGCAGCATCAGCGGGAGTATAGCCGGGGAGCTGTTTTTT.

The gene calls are TRBV19 and TRBJ1-4; TRBD1 might be the D (6 bases). V dropped 6 bases and J dropped 7 bases, with 18 bases sitting between them. Germline V gene lookup returns CDR1 LNHDA and CDR2 SQIVND (reference sequence). The CDR3 covers 15 residues. For the CDR3, the DNA is TGTGCCAGTAGGAGACAGGCGTTCGGAAGTGAAAAACTGTTTTTT. This codes for CASRRQAFGSEKLFF.

CDR3 loop: CASSHRVGQRHLSVLFF. Written as DNA, the CDR3 is TGTGCCAGCTCACACAGGGTGGGACAGAGACACTTGAGTGTGCTGTTTTTT. The chain couples TRBV18 to TRBJ1-4; 7 nucleotides agree with TRBD1. The V and J ends lost 4 bases and 14 bases, in that order; junction bases with no gene match: 22. Germline lookup yields CDR1 KGHSH and CDR2 LQKENI. This CDR3 contains 17 residues.

The chain links TRBV27 to TRBJ1-5; 10 bases map to TRBD1. CDR3 length equals 16 residues. Trimming took 0 bases from V and 4 from J; bases not matched to a gene: 3. CDR1 is MNHEY, CDR2 SMNVEV, per germline (reference sequence). The CDR3 here is CASSLSRTGGNQPQHF. Here the CDR3 DNA reads TGTGCCAGCAGTTTATCCCGGACAGGGGGAAATCAGCCCCAGCATTTT.

V and J are TRBV7-2 and TRBJ2-3, with a weak D call TRBD2 (6 bases). CDR3 size: 13 residues. Germline V gene lookup returns CDR1 SGHTA and CDR2 FQGNSA. V was shortened by 5 bases and J by 4 bases, with 10 bases between the two germline ends. In nucleotides, the CDR3 is TGTGCCAGCAGCACGACTAGGGCAGATACGCAGTATTTT. Translation gives CASSTTRADTQYF.

The chain is built from TRBV29-1 and TRBJ1-4, with 7 bases identical to TRBD1. The CDR3 loop spans 12 amino acids. The germline V gene has CDR1 SQVTM and CDR2 ANQGSEA. J was trimmed by 8 bases and V by 7 bases; bases with no gene match: 7. The CDR3 here is CSARDSREKLFF. The CDR3 DNA is TGCAGCGCTAGGGACAGCCGCGAAAAACTGTTTTTT.

This clone was seen only once. The chain combines TRBV6-2 or TRBV6-3 with TRBJ2-3; the match to TRBD2 covers 11 bases. V was pared by 6 bases and J by 4 bases, with 6 bases of the junction left unmatched. There are 15 residues in the CDR3. Germline V gene lookup returns CDR1 MNHEY and CDR2 SVGEGT. The DNA for the CDR3 is TGTGCCAGCAGCCTACTAGCGGGAGCGGCAGATACGCAGTATTTT. The encoded protein is CASSLLAGAADTQYF.

This chain links TRBV28 with TRBJ2-1, with 14 bases aligning to TRBD2. This CDR3 contains 16 residues. V lost 5 bases, J lost 6 bases, and 6 bases stayed unmatched. Germline V gene sequence: CDR1 MDHEN, CDR2 SYDVKM. Here the CDR3 DNA reads TGTGCCAGCAGTCCCCCGGGACTAGCGGGAGCCAATGAGCAGTTCTTC. The encoded protein is CASSPPGLAGANEQFF.

This rearrangement joins TRBV7-2 to TRBJ2-1, with D perhaps TRBD1 (5 bases). V lost 1 base, J lost 5 bases, and 12 bases lay in between. Germline V gene sequence: CDR1 SGHTA, CDR2 FQGNSA. This CDR3 region has 15 residues. CDR3 in amino acids: CASSLEGQKNNEQFF. The CDR3 DNA follows: TGTGCCAGCAGCTTAGAGGGGCAGAAAAACAATGAGCAGTTCTTC. Full variable domain (outside the CDR3, taken from reference TRBV7-2 and TRBJ2-1): GAGVSQSPSNKVTEKGKDVELRCDPISGHTALYWYRQSLGQGLEFLIYFQGNSAPDKSGLPSDRFSAERTGGSVSTLTIQRTQQEDSAVYLCASSLEGQKNNEQFFGPGTRLTVL.

The CDR3, as DNA: TGTGCCAGCAGTAAAAGGACAGGCTTCCACACTGAAGCTTTCTTT. It codes for CASSKRTGFHTEAFF. V usage is TRBV28 and J usage is TRBJ1-1, with 7 bases identical to TRBD1. Germline V gene lookup returns CDR1 MDHEN and CDR2 SYDVKM. CDR3 length: 15 residues. V was clipped by 5 bases and J by 3 bases; unmatched bases: 9.

The genes are TRBV20-1 and TRBJ2-7; no firm D call. The germline V gene has CDR1 DFQATT and CDR2 SNEGSKA (reference sequence). This CDR3 spans 13 amino acids. Deletions cut 3 bases from V and 2 bases from J, with 11 bases between. CDR3 in amino acids: CSASGGGTYEQYF. The DNA for the CDR3 is TGCAGTGCTAGTGGTGGCGGTACCTACGAGCAGTACTTC.

This clone was found a few times. This chain connects TRBV9 to TRBJ2-5; D not certain. The V end was cut by 4 bases, the J end by 2 bases, with 3 bases between. Germline loops: CDR1 SGDLS, CDR2 YYNGEE. The CDR3 spans 11 residues. In DNA form, the CDR3 reads TGTGCCAGCAGCTTACAAGAGACCCAGTACTTC. It specifies CASSLQETQYF.

J is TRBJ2-2 and V is TRBV19; 9 bases match TRBD2. V shed 3 bases, J shed 5 bases, and the junction held 4 bases outside the gene matches. This CDR3 comprises 15 residues. Germline CDR1 and CDR2: LNHDA and SQIVND (reference sequence). CDR3 residues: CASSIMREGTGELFF. CDR3 in DNA: TGTGCCAGTAGTATCATGCGGGAGGGGACCGGGGAGCTGTTTTTT.

The CDR3 bases are TGTGCCAGCTCACCCGGGACAGGGCTAGCCAAAAACATTCAGTACTTC. Amino acids: CASSPGTGLAKNIQYF. The V gene is TRBV18, the J gene TRBJ2-4, with 9 bases lining up with TRBD1. The CDR3 spans 16 residues. The V and J ends lost 3 bases and 0 bases, in that order; junction bases with no gene match: 3. Germline V CDR1 and CDR2: KGHSH, LQKENI.

J is TRBJ2-7 and V is TRBV18; 13 nucleotides agree with TRBD2. In germline, CDR1 is KGHSH, CDR2 LQKENI. J lost 5 bases, V lost 3 bases, and 7 bases had no gene match. The CDR3 contains 16 residues. The CDR3 reads CASSPPGLAGQNEQYF. The CDR3 coding sequence is TGTGCCAGCTCACCTCCGGGACTAGCGGGACAAAACGAGCAGTACTTC.

This chain connects TRBV6-2 or TRBV6-3 to TRBJ2-1, with a weak D call TRBD2 (6 bases). This CDR3 comprises 15 residues. The germline gives CDR1 MNHEY, CDR2 SVGEGT. The V end lost 2 bases, the J end lost 7 bases, and 15 bases lay between the germline ends. The CDR3 sequence: CASSYRLLRGNEQFF. In nucleotides, the CDR3 is TGTGCCAGCAGTTACAGGCTACTACGGGGGAATGAGCAGTTCTTC.

This chain joins TRBV28 and TRBJ1-5; D is unresolved. Germline V gene lookup returns CDR1 MDHEN and CDR2 SYDVKM. This CDR3 is 13 amino acids long. The ends were cut back, 9 bases at V and 4 bases at J, with 13 bases in the middle. This CDR3 reads CASNKSGNQPQHF. CDR3 DNA sequence: TGTGCCAGTAATAAATCGGGAAATCAGCCCCAGCATTTT.

This clone was seen once. The chain recombines TRBV27 with TRBJ2-6; TRBD1 matches at 9 bases. Germline V lookup: CDR1 MNHEY, CDR2 SMNVEV (reference sequence). CDR3 length: 18 amino acids. Trimming took 5 bases from V and 0 from J; bases not matched to a gene: 8. DNA for the CDR3: TGTGCCAGCAGTGATCACAGGGGGCCAAACTCTGGGGCCAACGTCCTGACTTTC. This translates into CASSDHRGPNSGANVLTF.

This chain connects TRBV4-3 to TRBJ2-7, with TRBD1 matching 11 bases. This CDR3 contains 16 residues. V was pared by 0 bases and J by 5 bases, with 6 bases of the junction left unmatched. Germline V gives CDR1 LGHNA, CDR2 YSLEER. CDR3 DNA: TGCGCCAGCAGCCAAGATTGGGGGACAGGGGGGAACGAGCAGTACTTC. Translating it yields CASSQDWGTGGNEQYF.

The chain is built from TRBV13 and TRBJ1-1; TRBD1 matches at 7 bases. CDR1 is PRHDT and CDR2 is FYEKMQ in the germline V gene (reference sequence). The CDR3 has 13 residues. The V gene end was trimmed by 6 bases and the J gene end by 4 bases; junction bases not matched to a gene: 5. DNA for the CDR3: TGTGCCAGCAGTCGAGACAGGGCCACTGAAGCTTTCTTT. Translation gives CASSRDRATEAFF.

This chain uses TRBV27 with TRBJ2-2; 8 bases align to TRBD1. J gave up 1 base and V 5 bases, and 9 bases lay outside the gene matches. The CDR3 sequence is 17 residues long. In germline, CDR1 is MNHEY, CDR2 SMNVEV (reference sequence). CDR3 nucleotide sequence: TGTGCCAGCAGTCCCGAGCTTGGGACAGGGAACACCGGGGAGCTGTTTTTT. It encodes CASSPELGTGNTGELFF.